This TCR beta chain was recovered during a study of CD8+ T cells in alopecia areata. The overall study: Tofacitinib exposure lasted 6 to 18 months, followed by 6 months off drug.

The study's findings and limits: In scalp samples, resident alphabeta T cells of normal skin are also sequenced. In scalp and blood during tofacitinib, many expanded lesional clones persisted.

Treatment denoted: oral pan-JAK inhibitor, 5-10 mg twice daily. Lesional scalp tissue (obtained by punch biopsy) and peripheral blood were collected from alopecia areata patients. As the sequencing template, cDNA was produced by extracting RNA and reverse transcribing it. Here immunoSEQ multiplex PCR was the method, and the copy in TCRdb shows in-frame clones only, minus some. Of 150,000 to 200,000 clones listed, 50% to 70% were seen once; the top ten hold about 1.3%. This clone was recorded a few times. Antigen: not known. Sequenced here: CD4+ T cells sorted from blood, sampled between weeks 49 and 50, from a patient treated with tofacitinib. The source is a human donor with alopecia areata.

DNA for the CDR3: TGCGCCAGCAGCTTGACGGGATTAATTTCGGAAAATGAGCAGTTCTTC. Its protein product is CASSLTGLISENEQFF. The gene calls are TRBV5-1 and TRBJ2-1, with D possibly matching TRBD2 (5 bases). This CDR3 has 16 residues. From germline, CDR1 is SGHRS and CDR2 YFSETQ. V was trimmed by 1 base and J by 7 bases, leaving 18 bases between them.